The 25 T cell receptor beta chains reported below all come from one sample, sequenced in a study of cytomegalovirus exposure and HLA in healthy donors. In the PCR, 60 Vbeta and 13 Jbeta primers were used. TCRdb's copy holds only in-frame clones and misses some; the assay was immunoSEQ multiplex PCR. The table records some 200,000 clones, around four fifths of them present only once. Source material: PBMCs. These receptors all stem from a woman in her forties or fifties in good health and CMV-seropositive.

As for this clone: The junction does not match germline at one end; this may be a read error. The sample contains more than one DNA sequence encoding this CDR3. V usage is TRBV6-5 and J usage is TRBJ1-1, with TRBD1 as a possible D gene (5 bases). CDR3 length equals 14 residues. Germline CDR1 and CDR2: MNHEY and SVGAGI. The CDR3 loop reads CASKPDRRNTEAFF. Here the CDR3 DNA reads TGCGCCAGCAAACCCGACAGACGGAACACTGAAGCTTTCTTT.

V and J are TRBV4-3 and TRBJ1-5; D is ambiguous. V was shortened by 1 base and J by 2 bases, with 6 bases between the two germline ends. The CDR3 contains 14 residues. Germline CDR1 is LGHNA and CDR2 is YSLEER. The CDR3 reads CASSQVQGNQPQHF. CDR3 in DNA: TGCGCCAGCAGCCAAGTCCAGGGCAATCAGCCCCAGCATTTT.

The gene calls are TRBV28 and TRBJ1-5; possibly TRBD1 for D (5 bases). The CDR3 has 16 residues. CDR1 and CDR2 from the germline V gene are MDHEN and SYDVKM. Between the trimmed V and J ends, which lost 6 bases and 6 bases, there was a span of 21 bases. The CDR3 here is CASRVEPGVLGQPQHF. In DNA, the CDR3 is TGTGCCAGCAGGGTAGAACCGGGGGTGCTGGGTCAGCCCCAGCATTTT. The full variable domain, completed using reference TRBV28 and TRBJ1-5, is DVKVTQSSRYLVKRTGEKVFLECVQDMDHENMFWYRQDPGLGLRLIYFSYDVKMKEKGDIPEGYSVSREKKERFSLILESASTNQTSMYLCASRVEPGVLGQPQHFGDGTRLSIL.

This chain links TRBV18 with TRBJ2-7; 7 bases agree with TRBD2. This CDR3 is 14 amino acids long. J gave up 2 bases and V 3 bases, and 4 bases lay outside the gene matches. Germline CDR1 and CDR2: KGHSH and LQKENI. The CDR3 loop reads CASSPGLETYEQYF. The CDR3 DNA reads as TGTGCCAGCTCACCCGGACTAGAAACCTACGAGCAGTACTTC.

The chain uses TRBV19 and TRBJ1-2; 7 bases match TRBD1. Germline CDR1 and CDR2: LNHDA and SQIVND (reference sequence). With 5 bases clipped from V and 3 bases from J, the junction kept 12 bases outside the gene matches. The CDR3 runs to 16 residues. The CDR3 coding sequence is TGTGCCAGTAGTTTGACGTCCGTGGGGACAGACTATGGCTACACCTTC. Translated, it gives CASSLTSVGTDYGYTF.

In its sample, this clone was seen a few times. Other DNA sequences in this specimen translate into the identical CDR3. CDR3: CASSVGDRSYEQYF. For the CDR3, the DNA is TGTGCCAGCAGCGTAGGGGACAGAAGCTACGAGCAGTACTTC. This chain links TRBV9 with TRBJ2-7, with TRBD1 matching over 7 bases. The CDR3 loop spans 14 amino acids. Germline CDR1 SGDLS, CDR2 YYNGEE. With V trimmed by 0 bases and J by 3 bases, 3 bases remained unmatched.

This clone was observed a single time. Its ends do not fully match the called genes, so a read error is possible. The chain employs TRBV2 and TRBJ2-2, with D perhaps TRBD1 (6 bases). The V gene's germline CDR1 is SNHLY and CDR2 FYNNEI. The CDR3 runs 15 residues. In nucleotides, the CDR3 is TGTGCCAGCAGTGGAACAGGGTCGAATACCGGGGAGCTGTTTTTT. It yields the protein CASSGTGSNTGELFF.

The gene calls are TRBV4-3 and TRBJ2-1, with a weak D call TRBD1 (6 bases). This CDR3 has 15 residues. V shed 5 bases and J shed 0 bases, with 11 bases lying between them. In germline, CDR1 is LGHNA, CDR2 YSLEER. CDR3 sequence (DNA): TGCGCCAGCAGCTCTGGACAGAGCTCCTACAATGAGCAGTTCTTC. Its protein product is CASSSGQSSYNEQFF.

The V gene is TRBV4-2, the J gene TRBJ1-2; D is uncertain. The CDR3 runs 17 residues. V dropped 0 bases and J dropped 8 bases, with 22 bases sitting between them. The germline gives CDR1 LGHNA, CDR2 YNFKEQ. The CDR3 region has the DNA TGTGCCAGCAGCCAAGATCGCGCAGGACCTCATCCGGGAGGCTACACCTTC. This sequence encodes CASSQDRAGPHPGGYTF.

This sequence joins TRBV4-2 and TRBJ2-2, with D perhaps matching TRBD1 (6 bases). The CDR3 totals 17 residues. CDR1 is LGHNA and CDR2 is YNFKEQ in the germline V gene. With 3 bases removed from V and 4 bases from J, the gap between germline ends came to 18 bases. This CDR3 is CASSQSLRGGVTGELFF. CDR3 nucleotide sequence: TGTGCCAGCAGCCAGAGTCTTAGAGGGGGAGTCACCGGGGAGCTGTTTTTT.

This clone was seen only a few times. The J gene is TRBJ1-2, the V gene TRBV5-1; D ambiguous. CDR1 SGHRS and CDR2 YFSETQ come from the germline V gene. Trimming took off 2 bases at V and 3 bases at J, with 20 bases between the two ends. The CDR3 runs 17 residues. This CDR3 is CASSLNLWSGTDYGYTF. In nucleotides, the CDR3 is TGCGCCAGCAGCTTAAATTTGTGGTCAGGAACGGACTATGGCTACACCTTC.

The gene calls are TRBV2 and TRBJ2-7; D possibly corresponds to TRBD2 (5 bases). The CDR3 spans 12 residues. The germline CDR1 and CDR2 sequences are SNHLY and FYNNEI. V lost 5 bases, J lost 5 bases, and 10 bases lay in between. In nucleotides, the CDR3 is TGTGCCAGCAGTCCCGGGATCCACGAGCAGTACTTC. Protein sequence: CASSPGIHEQYF.

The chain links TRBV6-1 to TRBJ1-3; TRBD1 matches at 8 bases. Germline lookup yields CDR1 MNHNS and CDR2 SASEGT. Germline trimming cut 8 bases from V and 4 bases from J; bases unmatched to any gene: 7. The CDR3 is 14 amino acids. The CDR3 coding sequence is TGTGCCAGCTCCACAGGGGGTTCGGGAAACACCATATATTTT. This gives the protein CASSTGGSGNTIYF.

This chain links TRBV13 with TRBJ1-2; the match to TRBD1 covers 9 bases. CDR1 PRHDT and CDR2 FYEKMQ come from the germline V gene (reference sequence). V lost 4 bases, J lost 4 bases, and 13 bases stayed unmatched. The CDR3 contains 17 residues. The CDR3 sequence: CASSYQGTGGKVYGYTF. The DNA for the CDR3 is TGTGCCAGCAGCTACCAAGGAACAGGGGGCAAAGTCTATGGCTACACCTTC.

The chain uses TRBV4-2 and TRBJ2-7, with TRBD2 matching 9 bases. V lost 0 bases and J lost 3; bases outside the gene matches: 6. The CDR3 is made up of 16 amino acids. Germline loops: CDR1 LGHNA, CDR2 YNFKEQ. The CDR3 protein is CASSQEALAGVYEQYF. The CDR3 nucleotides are TGTGCCAGCAGCCAAGAGGCACTAGCGGGCGTCTACGAGCAGTACTTC.

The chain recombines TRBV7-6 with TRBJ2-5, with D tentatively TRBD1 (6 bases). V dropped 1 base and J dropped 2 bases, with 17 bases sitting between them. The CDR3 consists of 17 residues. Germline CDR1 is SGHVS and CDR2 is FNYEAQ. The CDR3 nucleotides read TGTGCCAGCAGCTTAGAAGTGGCAGGGGACCTTCAAGAGACCCAGTACTTC. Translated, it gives CASSLEVAGDLQETQYF.

DNA for the CDR3: TGTGCCAGCAGCTTAGGGGACAGGAGAAACCCGGGGCCCCAGTACTTC. It translates to CASSLGDRRNPGPQYF. The rearrangement joins TRBV11-2 to TRBJ2-5; 8 bases agree with TRBD1. The germline gives CDR1 SGHAT, CDR2 FQNNGV. CDR3 length: 16 amino acids. The J segment lost 9 bases and the V segment lost 1 base, leaving 13 bases of the junction unmatched.

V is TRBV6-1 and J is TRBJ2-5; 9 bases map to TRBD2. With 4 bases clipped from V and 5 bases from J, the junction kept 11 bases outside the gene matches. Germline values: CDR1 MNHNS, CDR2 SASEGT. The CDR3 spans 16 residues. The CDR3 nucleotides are TGTGCCAGCAGTGTCGTTATAAGCGGGGGGTCGGAGACCCAGTACTTC. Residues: CASSVVISGGSETQYF.

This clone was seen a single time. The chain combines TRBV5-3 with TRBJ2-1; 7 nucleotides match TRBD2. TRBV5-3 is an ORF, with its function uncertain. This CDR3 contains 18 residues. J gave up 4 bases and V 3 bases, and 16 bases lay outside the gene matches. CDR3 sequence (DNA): TGTGCCAGAAGCTCTGGGGAGGGGTATCCACCCTCTTACAATGAGCAGTTCTTC. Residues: CARSSGEGYPPSYNEQFF.

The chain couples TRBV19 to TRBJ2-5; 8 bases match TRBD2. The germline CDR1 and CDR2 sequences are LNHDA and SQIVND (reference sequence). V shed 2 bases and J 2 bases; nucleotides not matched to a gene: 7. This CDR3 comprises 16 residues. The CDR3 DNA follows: TGTGCCAGTAGTATAAAGGTCGGCGGGGGGCAAGAGACCCAGTACTTC. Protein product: CASSIKVGGGQETQYF.

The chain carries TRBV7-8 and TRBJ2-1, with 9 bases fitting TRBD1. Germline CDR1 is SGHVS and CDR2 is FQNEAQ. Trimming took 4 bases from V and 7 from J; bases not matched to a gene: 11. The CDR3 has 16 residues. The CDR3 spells CASSSLIGTGKNEQFF. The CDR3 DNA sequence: TGTGCCAGCAGCTCCCTGATCGGGACAGGGAAGAATGAGCAGTTCTTC.

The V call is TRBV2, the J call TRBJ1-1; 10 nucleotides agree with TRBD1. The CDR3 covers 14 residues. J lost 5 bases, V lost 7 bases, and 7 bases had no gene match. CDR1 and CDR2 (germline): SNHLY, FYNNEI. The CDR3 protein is CASKTGGSGTEAFF. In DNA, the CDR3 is TGTGCCAGCAAGACAGGGGGCTCTGGGACTGAAGCTTTCTTT.

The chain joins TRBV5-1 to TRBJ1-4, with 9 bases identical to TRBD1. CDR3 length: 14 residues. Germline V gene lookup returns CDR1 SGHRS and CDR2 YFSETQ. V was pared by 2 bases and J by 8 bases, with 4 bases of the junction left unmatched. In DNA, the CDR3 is TGCGCCAGCAGCTTCCGGGACAGGGCCGAAAAACTGTTTTTT. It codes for CASSFRDRAEKLFF. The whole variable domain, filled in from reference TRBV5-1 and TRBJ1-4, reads KAGVTQTPRYLIKTRGQQVTLSCSPISGHRSVSWYQQTPGQGLQFLFEYFSETQRNKGNFPGRFSGRQFSNSRSEMNVSTLELGDSALYLCASSFRDRAEKLFFGSGTQLSVL.

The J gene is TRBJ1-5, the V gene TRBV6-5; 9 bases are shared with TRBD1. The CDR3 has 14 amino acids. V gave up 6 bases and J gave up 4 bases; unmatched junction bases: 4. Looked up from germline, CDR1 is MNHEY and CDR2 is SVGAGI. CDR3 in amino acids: CASRRGTGNQPQHF. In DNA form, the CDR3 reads TGTGCCAGCAGAAGAGGGACAGGGAATCAGCCCCAGCATTTT.

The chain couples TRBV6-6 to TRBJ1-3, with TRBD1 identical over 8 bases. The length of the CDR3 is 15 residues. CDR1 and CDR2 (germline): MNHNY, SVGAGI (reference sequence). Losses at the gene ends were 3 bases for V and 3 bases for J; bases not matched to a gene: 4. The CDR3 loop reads CASSYGQGGGNTIYF. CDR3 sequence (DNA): TGTGCCAGCAGTTATGGACAGGGTGGTGGAAACACCATATATTTT.